This T cell receptor (beta chain) derives from a study of CD8+CD57+ T cells in acquired aplastic anemia. Genomic DNA templated the TCR beta VDJ and CDR3 profiling. One entry per CDR3 protein results from TCRdb running MiXCR on the reads. The sample lists about 180,000 distinct CDR3 sequences, less than 60% occurring once. The length of the CDR3 is 11 residues. Between the trimmed V and J ends, which lost 1 base and 5 bases, there was a span of 3 bases. Germline CDR1 is SGHTA and CDR2 is FQGNSA. This clonotype was picked up many times. By flow cytometry, patients selected for sequencing had shown an expansion of CD8+CD57+ cells.

The sequenced sample was sorted CD4+, CD8+, or CD8+CD57+ T cells (not recorded which) from PBMCs. This chain connects TRBV7-2 to TRBJ2-7; no definite D call. The clonotype was recovered from a human donor with aplastic anemia. CDR3: CASSLVDEQYF. CDR3 bases: TGTGCCAGCAGCTTAGTTGACGAGCAGTACTTC. Based on the CDR3 plus reference TRBV7-2 and TRBJ2-7, the full variable domain is GAGVSQSPSNKVTEKGKDVELRCDPISGHTALYWYRQSLGQGLEFLIYFQGNSAPDKSGLPSDRFSAERTGGSVSTLTIQRTQQEDSAVYLCASSLVDEQYFGPGTRLTVT.